The TCR beta chain described here comes from a study of T cell responses to AZD1222 COVID-19 vaccine. This table comes from immunoSEQ multiplex PCR, and its TCRdb copy is limited to in-frame clones, with some not included. The table lists more than 30,000 clones, roughly nine tenths of them singletons. Germline V gene sequence: CDR1 SQVTM, CDR2 ANQGSEA. V trimming: 6 bases; J trimming: 6 bases; junction bases outside the gene matches: 1. The CDR3 spans 10 residues. The chain joins TRBV29-1 to TRBJ1-2; TRBD1 matches 7 bases. The sequencing here drew on peripheral blood, taken on day 0 of AZD1222 vaccination. This TCR was recovered from an adult in good health. CDR3 in amino acids: CSVGTDGYTF. DNA of the CDR3: TGCAGCGTCGGGACAGATGGCTACACCTTC.